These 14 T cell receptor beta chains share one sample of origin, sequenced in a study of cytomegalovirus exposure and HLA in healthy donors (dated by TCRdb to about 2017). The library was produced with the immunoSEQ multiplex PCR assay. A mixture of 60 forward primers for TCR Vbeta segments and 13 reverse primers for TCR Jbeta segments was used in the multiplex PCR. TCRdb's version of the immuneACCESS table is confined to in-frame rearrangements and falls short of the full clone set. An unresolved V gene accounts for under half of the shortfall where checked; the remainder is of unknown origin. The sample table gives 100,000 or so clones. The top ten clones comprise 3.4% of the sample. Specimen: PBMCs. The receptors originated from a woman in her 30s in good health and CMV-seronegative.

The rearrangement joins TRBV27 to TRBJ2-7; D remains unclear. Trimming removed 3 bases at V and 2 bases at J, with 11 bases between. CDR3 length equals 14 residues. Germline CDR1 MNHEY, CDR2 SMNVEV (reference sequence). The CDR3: CASSFLLTPYEQYF. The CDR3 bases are TGTGCCAGCAGTTTTCTCCTTACTCCCTACGAGCAGTACTTC.

The CDR3 sequence is CASSPGLANSYEQYF. CDR3 DNA sequence: TGTGCCAGTAGTCCCGGACTAGCGAACTCCTACGAGCAGTACTTC. The rearrangement links TRBV19 to TRBJ2-7, with 9 bases fitting TRBD2. CDR1 and CDR2 (germline): LNHDA, SQIVND (reference sequence). The CDR3 has 15 amino acids. Trimming cost V 5 bases and J 0 bases; bases outside gene matches: 5.

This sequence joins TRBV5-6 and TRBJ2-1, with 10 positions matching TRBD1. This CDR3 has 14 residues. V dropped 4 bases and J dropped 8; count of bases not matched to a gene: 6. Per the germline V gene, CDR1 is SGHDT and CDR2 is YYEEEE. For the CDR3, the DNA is TGTGCCAGCAGCACCGGGACAGGGGTCGATGAGCAGTTCTTC. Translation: CASSTGTGVDEQFF.

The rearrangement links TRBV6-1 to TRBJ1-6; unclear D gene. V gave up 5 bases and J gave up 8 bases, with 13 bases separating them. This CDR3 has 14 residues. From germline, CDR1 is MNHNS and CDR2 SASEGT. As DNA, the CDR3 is TGTGCCAGCAGTTATGAGGCTGATTATTCACCCCTCCACTTT. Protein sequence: CASSYEADYSPLHF.

The CDR3 nucleotides read TGTGCCACCAGCAGAGATCAGTACGAAAAACTGTTTTTT. Translating it yields CATSRDQYEKLFF. J is TRBJ1-4 and V is TRBV15; D unresolved. Between the trimmed V and J ends, which lost 0 bases and 8 bases, there was a span of 7 bases. CDR1 LNHNV and CDR2 YYDKDF come from the germline V gene (reference sequence). This CDR3 has 13 residues.

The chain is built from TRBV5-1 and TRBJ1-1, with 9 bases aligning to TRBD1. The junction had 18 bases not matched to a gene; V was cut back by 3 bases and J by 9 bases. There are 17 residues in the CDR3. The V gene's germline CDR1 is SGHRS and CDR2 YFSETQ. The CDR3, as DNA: TGCGCCAGCAGCTCATATGCCACACCCGGACAGGGGACAAAAGCTTTCTTT. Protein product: CASSSYATPGQGTKAFF.

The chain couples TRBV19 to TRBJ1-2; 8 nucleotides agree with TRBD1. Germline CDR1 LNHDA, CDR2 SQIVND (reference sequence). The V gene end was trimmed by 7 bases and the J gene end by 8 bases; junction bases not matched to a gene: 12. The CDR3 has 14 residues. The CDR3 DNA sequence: TGTGCCAGTACCCCACCAGACAGGGGAGACGGCTACACCTTC. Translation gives CASTPPDRGDGYTF. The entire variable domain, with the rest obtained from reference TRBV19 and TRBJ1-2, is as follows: DGGITQSPKYLFRKEGQNVTLSCEQNLNHDAMYWYRQDPGQGLRLIYYSQIVNDFQKGDIAEGYSVSREKKESFPLTVTSAQKNPTAFYLCASTPPDRGDGYTFGSGTRLTVV.

The CDR3 bases are TGTGCCAGCAGCTTGGGTATGGCTAGCGGGGGGAATGAGCAGTTCTTC. This translates into CASSLGMASGGNEQFF. This chain joins TRBV5-4 and TRBJ2-1, with 11 bases identical to TRBD2. CDR3 length: 16 residues. The J segment lost 7 bases and the V segment lost 0 bases, leaving 6 bases of the junction unmatched. Germline CDR1 SGHNT, CDR2 YYREEE (reference sequence).

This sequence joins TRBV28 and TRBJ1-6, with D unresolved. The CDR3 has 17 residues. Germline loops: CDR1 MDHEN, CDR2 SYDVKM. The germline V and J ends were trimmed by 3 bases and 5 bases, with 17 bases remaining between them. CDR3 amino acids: CASSFKGRGADNSPLHF. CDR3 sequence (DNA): TGTGCCAGCAGTTTTAAAGGTCGGGGAGCAGATAATTCACCCCTCCACTTT.

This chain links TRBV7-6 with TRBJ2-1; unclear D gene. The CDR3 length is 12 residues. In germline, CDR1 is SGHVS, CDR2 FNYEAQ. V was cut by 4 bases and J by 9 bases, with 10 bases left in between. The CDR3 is CASSSLRIEQFF. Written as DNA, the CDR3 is TGTGCCAGCAGCTCCCTGCGGATTGAGCAGTTCTTC.

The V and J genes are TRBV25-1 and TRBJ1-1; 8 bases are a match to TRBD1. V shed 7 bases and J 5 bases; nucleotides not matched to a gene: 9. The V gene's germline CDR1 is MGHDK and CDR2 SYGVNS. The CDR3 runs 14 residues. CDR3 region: CASTYGQGGTEAFF. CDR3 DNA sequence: TGTGCCAGCACGTATGGACAGGGTGGAACTGAAGCTTTCTTT.

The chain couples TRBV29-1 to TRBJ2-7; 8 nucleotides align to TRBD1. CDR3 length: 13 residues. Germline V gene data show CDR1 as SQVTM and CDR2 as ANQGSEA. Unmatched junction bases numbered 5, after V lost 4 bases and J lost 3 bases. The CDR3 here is CSVVTGGVYEQYF. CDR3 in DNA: TGCAGCGTTGTCACAGGGGGTGTCTACGAGCAGTACTTC.

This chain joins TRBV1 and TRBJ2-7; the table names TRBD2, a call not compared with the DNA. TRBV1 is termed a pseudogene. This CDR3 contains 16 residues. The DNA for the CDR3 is TGCACCAGCAGCCAAGGACTAGCGGGGAGCTCCTACGAGCAGTACTTC. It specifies CTSSQGLAGSSYEQYF.

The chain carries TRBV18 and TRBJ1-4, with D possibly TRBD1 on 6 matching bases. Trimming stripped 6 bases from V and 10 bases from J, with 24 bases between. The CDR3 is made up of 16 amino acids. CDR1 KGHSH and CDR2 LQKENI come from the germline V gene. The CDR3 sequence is CASSPSEEVMTGKLFF. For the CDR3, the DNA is TGTGCCAGCTCTCCGTCCGAGGAGGTAATGACAGGAAAACTGTTTTTT.